This T cell receptor (beta chain) comes out of a study of blood T cell repertoires in COVID-19. The wider study: COVID-19 samples from acute and convalescent phases originated in the United States, Italy and Spain.

This CDR3 has 17 residues. V lost 0 bases and J lost 0, with 14 bases in between. Germline loops: CDR1 SGDLS, CDR2 YYNGEE. Per the original data handling: Researchers report that nucleated cell counts were estimated from reference gene primer amplification. The repertoire was sequenced with immunoSEQ multiplex PCR; TCRdb's copy has only in-frame clones and lacks some. From that table come the V and J calls and clone size; the DNA was used to work out D and trimming. The sample holds hundreds of thousands of clones, about 88% seen once. Clinical history reported by participants formed the basis on which cohorts were assigned. Individuals in the exposed group had encountered a COVID-19 case within 2 weeks preceding study entry.

The receptor's source is a woman between 18 and 30 years old who had been exposed to COVID-19. The chain couples TRBV9 to TRBJ2-3; D perhaps matches TRBD2 (5 bases). Sequencing was performed on PBMCs or T cells enriched from blood (not recorded which). The CDR3 coding sequence is TGTGCCAGCAGCGTAGGGATAGAGGGAATTAGCACAGATACGCAGTATTTT. Protein sequence: CASSVGIEGISTDTQYF.